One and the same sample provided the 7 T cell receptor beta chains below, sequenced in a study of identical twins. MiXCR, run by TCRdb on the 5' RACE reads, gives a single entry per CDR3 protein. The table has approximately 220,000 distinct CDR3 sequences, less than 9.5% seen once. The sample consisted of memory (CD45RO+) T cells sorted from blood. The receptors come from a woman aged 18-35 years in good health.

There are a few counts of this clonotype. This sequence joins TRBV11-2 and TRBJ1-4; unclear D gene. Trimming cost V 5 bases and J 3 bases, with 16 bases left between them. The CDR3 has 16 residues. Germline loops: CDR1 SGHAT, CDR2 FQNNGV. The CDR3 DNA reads TGTGCCAGCAGCCCTCCGGTGGGATTGCCTAATGAAAAACTGTTTTTT. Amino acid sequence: CASSPPVGLPNEKLFF.

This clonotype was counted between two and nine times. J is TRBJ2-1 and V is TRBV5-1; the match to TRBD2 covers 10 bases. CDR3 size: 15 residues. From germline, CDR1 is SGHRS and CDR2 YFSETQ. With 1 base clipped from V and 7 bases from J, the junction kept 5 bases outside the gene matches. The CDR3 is CASSLQSGRGNEQFF. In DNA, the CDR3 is TGCGCCAGCAGCTTGCAAAGCGGGAGGGGAAATGAGCAGTTCTTC.

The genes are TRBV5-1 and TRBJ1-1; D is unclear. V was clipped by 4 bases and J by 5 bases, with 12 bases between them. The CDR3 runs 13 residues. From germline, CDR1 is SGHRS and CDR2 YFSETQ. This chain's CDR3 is CASSPPPGTEAFF. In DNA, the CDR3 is TGCGCCAGCAGCCCGCCCCCGGGGACTGAAGCTTTCTTT.

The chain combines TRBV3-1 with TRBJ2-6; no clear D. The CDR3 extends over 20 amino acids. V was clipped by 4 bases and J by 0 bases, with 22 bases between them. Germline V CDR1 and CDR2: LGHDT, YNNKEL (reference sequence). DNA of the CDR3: TGTGCCAGCAGCCGTTACGTGTCACCCTCTTCCGTCTCTGGGGCCAACGTCCTGACTTTC. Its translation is CASSRYVSPSSVSGANVLTF.

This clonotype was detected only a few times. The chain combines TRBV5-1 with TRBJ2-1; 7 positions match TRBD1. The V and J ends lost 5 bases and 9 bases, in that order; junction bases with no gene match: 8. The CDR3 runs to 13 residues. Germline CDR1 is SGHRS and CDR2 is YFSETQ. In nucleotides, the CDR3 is TGCGCCAGCAGTCGCTCGGGACAGCGTGAGCAGTTCTTC. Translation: CASSRSGQREQFF.

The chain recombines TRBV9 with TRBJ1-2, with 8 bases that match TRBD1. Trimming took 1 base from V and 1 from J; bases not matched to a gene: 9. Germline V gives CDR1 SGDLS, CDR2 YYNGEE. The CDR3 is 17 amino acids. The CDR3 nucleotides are TGTGCCAGCAGCGTATTGGACAGGGCTGAGAATAACTATGGCTACACCTTC. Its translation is CASSVLDRAENNYGYTF.

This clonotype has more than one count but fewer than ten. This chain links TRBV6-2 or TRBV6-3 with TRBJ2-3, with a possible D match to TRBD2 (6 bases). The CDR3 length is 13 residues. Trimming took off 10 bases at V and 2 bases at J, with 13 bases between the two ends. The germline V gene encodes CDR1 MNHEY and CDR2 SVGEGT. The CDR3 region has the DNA TGTGCCATTGGGACTCCCTACACAGATACGCAGTATTTT. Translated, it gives CAIGTPYTDTQYF.